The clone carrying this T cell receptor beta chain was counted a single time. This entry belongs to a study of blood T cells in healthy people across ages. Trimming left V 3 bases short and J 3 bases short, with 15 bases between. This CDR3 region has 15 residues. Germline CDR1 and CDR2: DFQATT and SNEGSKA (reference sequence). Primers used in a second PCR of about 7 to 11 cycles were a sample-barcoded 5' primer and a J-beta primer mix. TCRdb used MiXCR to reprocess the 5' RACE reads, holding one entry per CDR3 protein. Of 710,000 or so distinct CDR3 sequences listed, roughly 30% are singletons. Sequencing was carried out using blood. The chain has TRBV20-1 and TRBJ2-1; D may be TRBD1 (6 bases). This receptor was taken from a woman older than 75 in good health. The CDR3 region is CSASPIEGDYNEQFF. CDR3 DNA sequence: TGCAGTGCTAGTCCGATAGAGGGGGACTACAATGAGCAGTTCTTC.